The 22 T cell receptor beta chains below come from one sample, sequenced in a study of cytomegalovirus exposure and HLA in healthy donors. It was with 60 Vbeta and 13 Jbeta primers that the PCR ran. Assay used: immunoSEQ multiplex PCR; TCRdb lists only in-frame clones, some missing. The table has about 52,000 clones, about 73% seen once. What was sequenced was PBMCs. Receptors originate from a man younger than 35 in good health and CMV-seronegative.

The rearrangement uses TRBV4-3 and TRBJ2-2; TRBD2 might be the D (5 bases). This CDR3 is built from 16 residues. V lost 6 bases and J 2 bases, leaving 16 bases between the germline ends. In germline, CDR1 is LGHNA, CDR2 YSLEER. DNA of the CDR3: TGCGCCAGCAGTCCCTGGGGTAGCGTTAACACCGGGGAGCTGTTTTTT. Translating it yields CASSPWGSVNTGELFF.

In its sample, this clone was seen once. The rearrangement joins TRBV6-4 to TRBJ1-5; 11 bases are shared with TRBD1. In germline, CDR1 is MRHNA, CDR2 SNTAGT. The CDR3 totals 20 residues. Germline trimming cut 3 bases from V and 0 bases from J; bases unmatched to any gene: 13. CDR3 nucleotide sequence: TGTGCCAGCAGTGAAAAATTTAGGACAGGGGGCAAATATAGCAATCAGCCCCAGCATTTT. It translates to CASSEKFRTGGKYSNQPQHF.

There are a few counts of this clone. V gene TRBV28 combines with J gene TRBJ1-1; 7 bases align to TRBD1. This CDR3 is 14 amino acids long. V shed 6 bases and J 1 base; nucleotides not matched to a gene: 5. Germline CDR1 reads MDHEN; CDR2 reads SYDVKM. CDR3 sequence: CASRSGQRNTEAFF. The CDR3 DNA reads TGTGCCAGCAGATCGGGACAGCGGAACACTGAAGCTTTCTTT. The full variable domain, rest sourced from reference TRBV28 and TRBJ1-1, is DVKVTQSSRYLVKRTGEKVFLECVQDMDHENMFWYRQDPGLGLRLIYFSYDVKMKEKGDIPEGYSVSREKKERFSLILESASTNQTSMYLCASRSGQRNTEAFFGQGTRLTVV.

The rearrangement joins TRBV5-1 to TRBJ1-4; possible D gene TRBD1, 6 bases. Trimming cost V 4 bases and J 3 bases, with 10 bases left between them. The CDR3 is 14 amino acids. The germline gives CDR1 SGHRS, CDR2 YFSETQ. CDR3 sequence (DNA): TGCGCCAGCAGCCTCGGGACATCTAATGAAAAACTGTTTTTT. This translates into CASSLGTSNEKLFF.

The genes are TRBV29-1 and TRBJ1-1; 11 bases match TRBD1. CDR1 is SQVTM, CDR2 ANQGSEA, per germline. Germline trimming cut 7 bases from V and 6 bases from J; bases unmatched to any gene: 10. The CDR3 totals 14 residues. In DNA, the CDR3 is TGCAGCGCCGGACAGGGGGCCCCGGGCGCTGAAGCTTTCTTT. Protein: CSAGQGAPGAEAFF. The complete variable domain, with remaining parts taken from reference TRBV29-1 and TRBJ1-1, reads SAVISQKPSRDICQRGTSLTIQCQVDSQVTMMFWYRQQPGQSLTLIATANQGSEATYESGFVIDKFPISRPNLTFSTLTVSNMSPEDSSIYLCSAGQGAPGAEAFFGQGTRLTVV.

The rearrangement links TRBV7-9 to TRBJ2-1; 12 bases map to TRBD1. Trimming at V came to 5 bases and at J to 10 bases, leaving 12 bases not matched to a gene. The V gene's germline CDR1 is SEHNR and CDR2 FQNEAQ (reference sequence). The CDR3 extends over 16 amino acids. The CDR3 DNA sequence: TGTGCCAGCAGCCCATCGTCACCCGGGACAGGGGGCGAGCAGTTCTTC. It yields the protein CASSPSSPGTGGEQFF.

This chain joins TRBV7-2 and TRBJ2-7; 7 bases agree with TRBD1. This CDR3 has 16 amino acids. CDR1 SGHTA and CDR2 FQGNSA come from the germline V gene. Germline trimming cut 5 bases from V and 7 bases from J; bases unmatched to any gene: 17. Here the CDR3 reads CASSATGAWDDREQYF. The CDR3 nucleotides read TGTGCCAGCAGCGCCACAGGGGCCTGGGATGATCGGGAGCAGTACTTC.

The J gene is TRBJ1-5, the V gene TRBV29-1; a weak D match, TRBD1 (6 bases). V was cut by 6 bases and J by 3 bases, with 12 bases left in between. Germline lookup yields CDR1 SQVTM and CDR2 ANQGSEA. The CDR3 is 13 amino acids. The CDR3 reads CSVAPGANQPQHF. CDR3 nucleotides: TGCAGCGTGGCCCCAGGGGCCAATCAGCCCCAGCATTTT. The variable domain in full, with the rest retrieved from reference TRBV29-1 and TRBJ1-5, is SAVISQKPSRDICQRGTSLTIQCQVDSQVTMMFWYRQQPGQSLTLIATANQGSEATYESGFVIDKFPISRPNLTFSTLTVSNMSPEDSSIYLCSVAPGANQPQHFGDGTRLSIL.

This chain joins TRBV29-1 and TRBJ2-2; 10 bases match TRBD1. This CDR3 region has 14 residues. The V gene end was trimmed by 7 bases and the J gene end by 5 bases; junction bases not matched to a gene: 7. Germline V CDR1 and CDR2: SQVTM, ANQGSEA. The CDR3 sequence: CSGRTGGGTGELFF. The CDR3 bases are TGCAGCGGACGGACAGGGGGTGGGACCGGGGAGCTGTTTTTT.

The gene calls are TRBV25-1 and TRBJ1-1, with TRBD1 identical over 9 bases. The length of the CDR3 is 17 residues. Trimming removed 4 bases from V and 3 bases from J; junction bases left unmatched: 12. Germline CDR1 and CDR2: MGHDK and SYGVNS. CDR3 nucleotide sequence: TGTGCCAGCAGTGCCTCCTCCGGGACAGGGACTCACACTGAAGCTTTCTTT. Protein sequence: CASSASSGTGTHTEAFF. The complete variable domain, with remaining parts taken from reference TRBV25-1 and TRBJ1-1, reads EADIYQTPRYLVIGTGKKITLECSQTMGHDKMYWYQQDPGMELHLIHYSYGVNSTEKGDLSSESTVSRIRTEHFPLTLESARPSHTSQYLCASSASSGTGTHTEAFFGQGTRLTVV.

The chain carries TRBV28 and TRBJ1-2, with TRBD1 matching over 8 bases. The CDR3 consists of 14 residues. In germline, CDR1 is MDHEN, CDR2 SYDVKM. Trimming removed 6 bases from V and 4 bases from J; junction bases left unmatched: 7. The CDR3 nucleotides are TGTGCCAGCAGCCGACAGGGGCGCTTCTATGGCTACACCTTC. It specifies CASSRQGRFYGYTF.

The chain joins TRBV28 to TRBJ1-1; D is unresolved. Trimming took 8 bases from V and 5 from J, leaving 9 bases between them. Germline lookup yields CDR1 MDHEN and CDR2 SYDVKM. The length of the CDR3 is 11 residues. CDR3 DNA: TGTGCCAGCGGCCAATGGACTGAAGCTTTCTTT. This gives the protein CASGQWTEAFF.

This clone was observed once. The chain combines TRBV7-2 with TRBJ1-1; 8 bases are a match to TRBD1. J lost 1 base, V lost 4 bases, and 5 bases had no gene match. The CDR3 covers 15 residues. The germline CDR1 and CDR2 sequences are SGHTA and FQGNSA. The chain's CDR3 is CASSSSTGANTEAFF. CDR3 DNA sequence: TGTGCCAGCAGCTCGTCGACAGGGGCGAACACTGAAGCTTTCTTT.

V is TRBV11-2 and J is TRBJ2-3, with TRBD2 as a possible D gene (7 bases). The germline gives CDR1 SGHAT, CDR2 FQNNGV. V gave up 5 bases and J gave up 6 bases, with 30 bases separating them. The CDR3 is made up of 19 amino acids. Here the CDR3 DNA reads TGTGCCAGCAGCCGTGCACCTATCCGGGCGGGGGCGGGGACCGATACGCAGTATTTT. This encodes CASSRAPIRAGAGTDTQYF.

The genes are TRBV25-1 and TRBJ1-2, with D hard to call. Per the germline V gene, CDR1 is MGHDK and CDR2 is SYGVNS. Deletions cut 3 bases from V and 2 bases from J, with 10 bases between. CDR3 length equals 14 residues. The CDR3 is CASSEAGVNYGYTF. Written as DNA, the CDR3 is TGTGCCAGCAGTGAGGCCGGAGTGAACTATGGCTACACCTTC.

The chain employs TRBV6-5 and TRBJ2-3; 11 bases are a match to TRBD1. Trimming took 5 bases from V and 6 from J; bases not matched to a gene: 7. Germline loops: CDR1 MNHEY, CDR2 SVGAGI. The CDR3 has 15 amino acids. The CDR3 region has the DNA TGTGCCAGCAGTCGGGCGGGACAGGGGGTTGATACGCAGTATTTT. Translating it yields CASSRAGQGVDTQYF.

By frequency in the sample, this clone is medium-sized (0.01 to 0.1%). This sequence joins TRBV21-1 and TRBJ1-6; no check of the table's D call, TRBD1, against the DNA was made. TRBV21-1 is deemed a pseudogene. The CDR3 is 14 amino acids. The DNA for the CDR3 is TGTGCCAGCATTCTGGACAGGGAAACTTCACCCCTCCACTTT. The encoded protein is CASILDRETSPLHF.

This clone was found a few times. Other DNA sequences in the sample encode the same CDR3. The chain has TRBV29-1 and TRBJ2-5, with D maybe TRBD2 (7 bases). CDR3 length equals 15 residues. Looked up from germline, CDR1 is SQVTM and CDR2 is ANQGSEA. Deletions cut 0 bases from V and 4 bases from J, with 15 bases between. CDR3 residues: CSVEDLVGGVETQYF. The CDR3 DNA sequence: TGCAGCGTTGAAGATCTAGTAGGGGGGGTAGAGACCCAGTACTTC.

CDR3 region: CASSQPTKFYGYTF. The CDR3 nucleotides are TGCGCCAGCAGCCAACCAACTAAATTCTATGGCTACACCTTC. This chain uses TRBV4-1 with TRBJ1-2; no reliable D call. V was trimmed by 2 bases and J by 4 bases, leaving 11 bases between them. The CDR3 spans 14 residues. Germline V gene data show CDR1 as MGHRA and CDR2 as YSYEKL.

This CDR3 reads CAISASQVSNTEAFF. The CDR3 region has the DNA TGTGCCATCAGTGCCTCCCAGGTATCGAACACTGAAGCTTTCTTT. The chain is built from TRBV10-3 and TRBJ1-1; D is ambiguous. In germline, CDR1 is ENHRY, CDR2 SYGVKD. Trimming removed 4 bases at V and 1 base at J, with 13 bases between. This CDR3 comprises 15 residues.

This rearrangement joins TRBV10-3 to TRBJ1-3; weak D call: TRBD1 (5 bases). CDR3 length: 12 amino acids. Germline CDR1 is ENHRY and CDR2 is SYGVKD. V lost 10 bases to trimming and J lost 2 bases, with 9 bases between them. CDR3 in amino acids: CATQGTGNTIYF. The CDR3 DNA reads TGTGCCACCCAGGGTACTGGAAACACCATATATTTT.

This clone was seen a handful of times. The chain combines TRBV13 with TRBJ1-2, with 7 bases that match TRBD1. The V segment lost 4 bases and the J segment 5 bases; nucleotides outside the gene matches: 1. Per the germline V gene, CDR1 is PRHDT and CDR2 is FYEKMQ (reference sequence). The CDR3 is 12 residues long. DNA for the CDR3: TGTGCCAGCAGCTCGGGACAGTATGGCTACACCTTC. It encodes CASSSGQYGYTF.